These 17 T cell receptor beta chains share one sample of origin, sequenced in a study of cytomegalovirus exposure and HLA in healthy donors. 13 Jbeta primers and 60 Vbeta primers were used for the PCR. TCRdb keeps only in-frame clones here, not all; method: immunoSEQ multiplex PCR. The sample's table shows approximately 110,000 clones. The sequencing sample was made of PBMCs. Source of these receptors: a man aged 25 to 40 in good health and CMV-seronegative.

The chain is built from TRBV5-4 and TRBJ1-1; no definite D call. The CDR3 runs 13 residues. V lost 4 bases and J 4 bases, leaving 11 bases between the germline ends. Germline-derived CDR1 and CDR2 are SGHNT and YYREEE (reference sequence). Here the CDR3 DNA reads TGTGCCAGCAGCCTTGGTGCGGGCACTGAAGCTTTCTTT. This translates into CASSLGAGTEAFF.

This sequence joins TRBV2 and TRBJ2-1; 7 nucleotides align to TRBD1. The CDR3 covers 13 residues. V shed 5 bases and J 5 bases; nucleotides not matched to a gene: 3. The germline V gene encodes CDR1 SNHLY and CDR2 FYNNEI. For the CDR3, the DNA is TGTGCCAGCAGTTATCAGGGGGACAATGAGCAGTTCTTC. This translates into CASSYQGDNEQFF.

The V gene is TRBV5-1, the J gene TRBJ2-3, with TRBD2 identical over 7 bases. Germline CDR1 SGHRS, CDR2 YFSETQ. Trimming cost V 0 bases and J 1 base; bases outside gene matches: 5. The CDR3 loop spans 16 amino acids. The DNA of the CDR3 is TGCGCCAGCAGCTTGGTGGCGGGAGTGGGCACAGATACGCAGTATTTT. It translates to CASSLVAGVGTDTQYF.

The chain joins TRBV9 to TRBJ2-1, with 8 bases lining up with TRBD2. CDR3 length: 19 amino acids. CDR1 and CDR2 from the germline V gene are SGDLS and YYNGEE. The trim removed 2 bases at V and 0 bases at J, leaving 13 bases unmatched. CDR3 bases: TGTGCCAGCAGCGTTCCTCTAGCGGGCGTGACGAGCTCCTACAATGAGCAGTTCTTC. It encodes CASSVPLAGVTSSYNEQFF.

The J gene is TRBJ2-1, the V gene TRBV27; weak D call: TRBD1 (6 bases). V lost 5 bases and J 4 bases, leaving 18 bases between the germline ends. Germline V gives CDR1 MNHEY, CDR2 SMNVEV (reference sequence). CDR3 length equals 16 residues. CDR3 nucleotides: TGTGCCAGCAGTCCGTCTGGGGACACGGTATACAATGAGCAGTTCTTC. Its translation: CASSPSGDTVYNEQFF.

The J gene is TRBJ2-5, the V gene TRBV6-1, with 8 bases that match TRBD2. The DNA end is a closer match to TRBJ2-7, so the J assignment may be wrong. Germline V gives CDR1 MNHNS, CDR2 SASEGT. The CDR3 has 14 amino acids. The CDR3: CASRLVAGPYEQYF. DNA of the CDR3: TGTGCCAGCAGGCTTGTAGCGGGGCCCTACGAGCAGTACTTC.

The CDR3 loop is CASSLTGNNEQFF. For the CDR3, the DNA is TGCGCCAGCAGCTTAACGGGGAACAATGAGCAGTTCTTC. This chain connects TRBV5-1 to TRBJ2-1; weak D call: TRBD2 (5 bases). The germline V and J ends were trimmed by 2 bases and 5 bases, with 8 bases remaining between them. Germline CDR1 and CDR2: SGHRS and YFSETQ. The CDR3 is 13 residues long.

This chain uses TRBV29-1 with TRBJ2-1, with D possibly matching TRBD1 (6 bases). Trimming removed 7 bases at V and 11 bases at J, with 27 bases between. CDR3 size: 15 residues. Germline CDR1 reads SQVTM; CDR2 reads ANQGSEA. The CDR3 DNA follows: TGCAGCGGTACTACAGGGCCCACTATTTTGAAAAAGCAGTTCTTC. It yields the protein CSGTTGPTILKKQFF.

V is TRBV27 and J is TRBJ2-1; TRBD2 agrees at 12 bases. The length of the CDR3 is 18 residues. V shed 2 bases and J 7 bases; nucleotides not matched to a gene: 12. Germline V gene data show CDR1 as MNHEY and CDR2 as SMNVEV (reference sequence). Here the CDR3 reads CASSLTSELAGGPNEQFF. The DNA for the CDR3 is TGTGCCAGCAGTTTAACCTCCGAACTAGCGGGAGGACCAAATGAGCAGTTCTTC.

This chain connects TRBV7-9 to TRBJ2-7; weak D call: TRBD1 (5 bases). Germline V CDR1 and CDR2: SEHNR, FQNEAQ (reference sequence). The CDR3 has 13 residues. Trimming removed 4 bases from V and 3 bases from J, with 10 bases in between. CDR3 amino acids: CASSSATVYEQYF. The CDR3 DNA sequence: TGTGCCAGCAGCTCTGCGACAGTCTACGAGCAGTACTTC.

The gene calls are TRBV7-9 and TRBJ2-1, with D perhaps TRBD2 (5 bases). This CDR3 comprises 15 residues. The V gene's germline CDR1 is SEHNR and CDR2 FQNEAQ (reference sequence). V lost 5 bases and J 0 bases, leaving 11 bases between the germline ends. The CDR3 DNA follows: TGTGCCAGCAGCCCCCCGGGGAGCTCCTACAATGAGCAGTTCTTC. It codes for CASSPPGSSYNEQFF.

The rearrangement uses TRBV6-5 and TRBJ1-3; D gene unclear. This CDR3 contains 15 residues. Germline loops: CDR1 MNHEY, CDR2 SVGAGI. Trimming pared 6 bases from V and 0 bases from J, leaving 12 bases between. DNA for the CDR3: TGTGCCAGCAGGGCGACACTCAGCTCTGGAAACACCATATATTTT. Its translation is CASRATLSSGNTIYF.

The CDR3 DNA is TGTGCCAGCAAAGGTCGGACACAACTATCGTACTCTGGGGCCAACGTCCTGACTTTC. Protein: CASKGRTQLSYSGANVLTF. This chain uses TRBV2 with TRBJ2-6; a possible D gene is TRBD1 (5 bases). Germline CDR1 reads SNHLY; CDR2 reads FYNNEI. Trimming shortened V by 7 bases and J by 0 bases, and 22 bases separated the two germline ends. CDR3 length: 19 residues.

The rearrangement uses TRBV6-5 and TRBJ1-1, with 8 bases lining up with TRBD1. Germline lookup yields CDR1 MNHEY and CDR2 SVGAGI. With V trimmed by 5 bases and J by 5 bases, 7 bases remained unmatched. The CDR3 length is 14 residues. The CDR3 region has the DNA TGTGCCAGCAGTCGACAGGGGAGGGAAACTGAAGCTTTCTTT. This encodes CASSRQGRETEAFF.

The V gene is TRBV29-1, the J gene TRBJ2-5; D is perhaps TRBD2 (6 bases). The CDR3 has 12 residues. Trimming took off 4 bases at V and 5 bases at J, with 11 bases between the two ends. Germline V gene sequence: CDR1 SQVTM, CDR2 ANQGSEA. The CDR3 DNA follows: TGCAGCGTTGTGGGGGGTGGGGAGACCCAGTACTTC. Its protein product is CSVVGGGETQYF.

The chain couples TRBV12-5 to TRBJ1-1; D is uncertain. Germline CDR1 LGHNT, CDR2 FRNRAP. V was clipped by 3 bases and J by 7 bases, with 15 bases between them. The CDR3 totals 14 residues. The CDR3 DNA follows: TGTGCTAGTGGTTTAGGGCCGGGAGGGAGTGAAGCTTTCTTT. Protein sequence: CASGLGPGGSEAFF.

For the CDR3, the DNA is TGCGCCAGCCGACAGGGTTACAATCAGCCCCAGCATTTT. Its protein is CASRQGYNQPQHF. The chain joins TRBV5-1 to TRBJ1-5; 7 positions agree with TRBD1. In germline, CDR1 is SGHRS, CDR2 YFSETQ. The CDR3 totals 13 residues. The ends lost 7 bases at V and 3 bases at J; junction bases unmatched: 4.